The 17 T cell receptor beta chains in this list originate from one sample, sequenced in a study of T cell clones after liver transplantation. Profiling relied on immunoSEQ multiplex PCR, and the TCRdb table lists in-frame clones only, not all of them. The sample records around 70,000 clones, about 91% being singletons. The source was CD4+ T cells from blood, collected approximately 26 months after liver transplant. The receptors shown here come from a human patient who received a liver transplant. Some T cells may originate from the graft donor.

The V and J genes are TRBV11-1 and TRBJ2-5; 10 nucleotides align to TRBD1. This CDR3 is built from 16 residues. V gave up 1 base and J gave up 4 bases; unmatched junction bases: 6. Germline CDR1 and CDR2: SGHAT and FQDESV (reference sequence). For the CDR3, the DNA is TGTGCCAGCAGCTTAGAGACAGGGGGCGGAGGAGAGACCCAGTACTTC. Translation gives CASSLETGGGGETQYF.

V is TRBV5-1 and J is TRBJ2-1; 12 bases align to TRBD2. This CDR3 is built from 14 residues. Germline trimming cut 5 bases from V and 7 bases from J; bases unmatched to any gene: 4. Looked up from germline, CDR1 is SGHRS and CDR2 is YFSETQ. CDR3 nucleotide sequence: TGCGCCAGCAGGACTAGCGGGAGACTGAATGAGCAGTTCTTC. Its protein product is CASRTSGRLNEQFF.

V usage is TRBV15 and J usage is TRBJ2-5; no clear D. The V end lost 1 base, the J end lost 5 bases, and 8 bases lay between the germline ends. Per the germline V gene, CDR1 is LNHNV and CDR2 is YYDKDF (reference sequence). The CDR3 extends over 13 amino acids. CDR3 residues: CATSRGWTETQYF. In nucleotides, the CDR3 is TGTGCCACCAGCAGAGGTTGGACGGAGACCCAGTACTTC.

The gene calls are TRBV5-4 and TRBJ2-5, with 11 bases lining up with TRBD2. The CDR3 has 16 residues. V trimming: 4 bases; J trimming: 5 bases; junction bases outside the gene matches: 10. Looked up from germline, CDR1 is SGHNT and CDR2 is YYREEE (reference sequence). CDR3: CASSPIAGGPSETQYF. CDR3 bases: TGTGCCAGCAGCCCTATAGCGGGAGGGCCCTCGGAGACCCAGTACTTC.

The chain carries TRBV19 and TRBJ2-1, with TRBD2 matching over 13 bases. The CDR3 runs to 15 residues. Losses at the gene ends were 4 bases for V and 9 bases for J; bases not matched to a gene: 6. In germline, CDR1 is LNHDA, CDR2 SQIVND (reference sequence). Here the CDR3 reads CASSTGLAGRSEQFF. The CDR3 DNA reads TGTGCCAGTAGTACGGGACTAGCGGGAAGGAGTGAGCAGTTCTTC.

CDR3 loop: CASSPHVGGWSYNEQFF. As DNA, the CDR3 is TGTGCCAGCAGCCCGCACGTAGGAGGGTGGTCCTACAATGAGCAGTTCTTC. The V call is TRBV7-2, the J call TRBJ2-1; D is possibly TRBD2 (6 bases). Germline lookup yields CDR1 SGHTA and CDR2 FQGNSA. The length of the CDR3 is 17 residues. V was trimmed by 5 bases and J by 1 base, leaving 18 bases between them.

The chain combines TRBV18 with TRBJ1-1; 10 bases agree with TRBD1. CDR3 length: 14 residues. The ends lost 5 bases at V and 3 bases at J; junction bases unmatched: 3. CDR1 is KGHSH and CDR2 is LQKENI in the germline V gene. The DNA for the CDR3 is TGTGCCAGCTCAGCCGGGACAGGGGACACTGAAGCTTTCTTT. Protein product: CASSAGTGDTEAFF.

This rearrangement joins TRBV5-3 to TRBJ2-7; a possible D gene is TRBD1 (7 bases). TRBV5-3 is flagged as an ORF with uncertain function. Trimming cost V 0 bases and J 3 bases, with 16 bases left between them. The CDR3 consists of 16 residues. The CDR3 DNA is TGTGCCAGAAGCTTGGGGGTCGGCGGGACAGTCTACGAGCAGTACTTC. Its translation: CARSLGVGGTVYEQYF.

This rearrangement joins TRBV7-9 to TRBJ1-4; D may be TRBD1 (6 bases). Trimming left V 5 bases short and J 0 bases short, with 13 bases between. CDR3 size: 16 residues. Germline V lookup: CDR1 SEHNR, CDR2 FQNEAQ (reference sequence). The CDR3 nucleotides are TGTGCCAGCAGCGCCGATCGGACAGCAACTAATGAAAAACTGTTTTTT. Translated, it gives CASSADRTATNEKLFF.

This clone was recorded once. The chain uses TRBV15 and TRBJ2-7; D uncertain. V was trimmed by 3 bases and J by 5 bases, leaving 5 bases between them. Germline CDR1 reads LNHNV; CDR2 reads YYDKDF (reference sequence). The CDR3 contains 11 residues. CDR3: CATSSQNEQYF. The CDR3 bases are TGTGCCACCAGCAGCCAGAACGAGCAGTACTTC.

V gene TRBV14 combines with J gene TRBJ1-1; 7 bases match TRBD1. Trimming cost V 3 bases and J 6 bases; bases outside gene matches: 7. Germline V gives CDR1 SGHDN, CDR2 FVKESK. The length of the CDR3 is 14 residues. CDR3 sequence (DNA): TGTGCCAGCAGCCATTCGACAGGGTTATCTGAAGCTTTCTTT. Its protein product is CASSHSTGLSEAFF.

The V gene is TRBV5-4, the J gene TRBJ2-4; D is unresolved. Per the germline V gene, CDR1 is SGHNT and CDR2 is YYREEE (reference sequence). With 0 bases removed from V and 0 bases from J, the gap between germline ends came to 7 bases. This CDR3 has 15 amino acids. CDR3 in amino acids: CASSLDLLAKNIQYF. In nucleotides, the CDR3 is TGTGCCAGCAGCTTGGACCTCTTAGCCAAAAACATTCAGTACTTC.

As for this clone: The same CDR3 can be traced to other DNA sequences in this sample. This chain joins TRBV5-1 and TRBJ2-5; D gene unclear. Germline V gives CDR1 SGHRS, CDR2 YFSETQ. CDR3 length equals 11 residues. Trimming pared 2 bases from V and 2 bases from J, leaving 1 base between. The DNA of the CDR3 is TGCGCCAGCAGCTTACAAGAGACCCAGTACTTC. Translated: CASSLQETQYF.

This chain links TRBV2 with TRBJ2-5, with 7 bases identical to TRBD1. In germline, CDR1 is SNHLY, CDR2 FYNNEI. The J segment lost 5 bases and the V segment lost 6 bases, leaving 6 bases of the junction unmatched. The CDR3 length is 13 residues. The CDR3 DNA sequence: TGTGCCAGCAGACAGGGGACCGGGGAGACCCAGTACTTC. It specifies CASRQGTGETQYF.

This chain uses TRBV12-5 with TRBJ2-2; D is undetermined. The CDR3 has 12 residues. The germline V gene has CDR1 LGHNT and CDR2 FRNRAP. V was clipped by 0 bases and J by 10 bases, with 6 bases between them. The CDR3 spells CASGLVLEELFF. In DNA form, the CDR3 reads TGTGCTAGTGGTTTGGTTTTGGAGGAGCTGTTTTTT.

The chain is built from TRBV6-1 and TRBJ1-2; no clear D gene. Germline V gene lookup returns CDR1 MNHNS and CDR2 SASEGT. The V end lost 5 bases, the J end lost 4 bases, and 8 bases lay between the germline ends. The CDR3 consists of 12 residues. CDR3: CASSTSGYGYTF. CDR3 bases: TGTGCCAGCAGTACAAGTGGCTATGGCTACACCTTC.

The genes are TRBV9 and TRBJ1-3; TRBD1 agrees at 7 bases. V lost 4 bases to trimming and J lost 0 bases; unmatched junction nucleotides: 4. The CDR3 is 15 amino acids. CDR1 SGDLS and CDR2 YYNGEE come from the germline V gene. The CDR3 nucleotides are TGTGCCAGCAGCCCGGGACAGTCCTCTGGAAACACCATATATTTT. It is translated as CASSPGQSSGNTIYF.